This TCR beta chain was identified in a study of tumor-infiltrating lymphocytes in primary liver carcinoma. Overall study: About 3.5 to 7.5 million productive TCRbeta reads were obtained from the samples, with similar numbers across tissue types.

A word on this clonotype: This may stem from a read error, because a much larger clone lies one nucleotide away.

TCR beta cDNA came from approximately 0.55 ug total RNA, primed with a constant-region primer. Amplification in three nested multiplex PCR rounds with slightly modified ARM-PCR gave rise to TCR beta libraries. A single record per CDR3 protein comes from TCRdb applying MiXCR to the multiplex PCR reads. The sample has about 200,000 distinct CDR3 sequences; around three fifths are singletons. RNA was extracted from whole blood without cell sorting, alongside germline DNA. The specimen sequenced was peripheral blood. This clonotype was sampled from a woman aged 55-70 years with primary liver carcinoma and hepatitis B virus infection.

CDR3 coding DNA: TGTGCCAGCAGTGTGAGGCAGGCCACCTACGAGCAGTACTTC. Translation gives CASSVRQATYEQYF. V gene TRBV6-1 combines with J gene TRBJ2-7, with D unresolved. Germline CDR1 and CDR2: MNHNS and SASEGT. V was trimmed by 4 bases and J by 2 bases, leaving 12 bases between them. The CDR3 is 14 amino acids.